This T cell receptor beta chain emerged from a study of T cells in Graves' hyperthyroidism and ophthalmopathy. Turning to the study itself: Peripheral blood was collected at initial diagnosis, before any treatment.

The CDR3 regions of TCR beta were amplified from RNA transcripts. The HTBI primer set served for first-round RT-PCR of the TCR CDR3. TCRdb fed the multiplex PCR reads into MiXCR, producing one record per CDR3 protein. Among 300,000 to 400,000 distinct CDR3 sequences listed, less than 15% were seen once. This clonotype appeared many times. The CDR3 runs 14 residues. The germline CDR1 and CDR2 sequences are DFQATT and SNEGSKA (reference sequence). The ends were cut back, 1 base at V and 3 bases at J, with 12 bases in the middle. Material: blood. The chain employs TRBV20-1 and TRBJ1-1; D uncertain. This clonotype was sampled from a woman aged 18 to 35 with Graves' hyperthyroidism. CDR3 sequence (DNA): TGCAGTGCTAGAGGCGGGGAGGAGTACACTGAAGCTTTCTTT. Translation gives CSARGGEEYTEAFF.